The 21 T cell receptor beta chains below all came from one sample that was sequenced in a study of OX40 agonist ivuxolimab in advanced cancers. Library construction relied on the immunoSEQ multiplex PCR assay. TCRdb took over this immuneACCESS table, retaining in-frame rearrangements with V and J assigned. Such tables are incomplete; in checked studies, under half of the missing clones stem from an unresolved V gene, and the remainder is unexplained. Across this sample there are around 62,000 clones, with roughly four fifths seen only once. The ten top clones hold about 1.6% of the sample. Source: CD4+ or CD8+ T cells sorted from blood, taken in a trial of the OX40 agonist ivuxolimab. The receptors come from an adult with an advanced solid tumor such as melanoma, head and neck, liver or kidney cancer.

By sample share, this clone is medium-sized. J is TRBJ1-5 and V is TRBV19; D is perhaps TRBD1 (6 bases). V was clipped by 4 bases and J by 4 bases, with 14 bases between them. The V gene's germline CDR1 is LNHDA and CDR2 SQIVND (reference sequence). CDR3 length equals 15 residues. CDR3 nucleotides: TGTGCCAGTAGTAGGGGGACACCCGAGAATCAGCCCCAGCATTTT. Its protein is CASSRGTPENQPQHF.

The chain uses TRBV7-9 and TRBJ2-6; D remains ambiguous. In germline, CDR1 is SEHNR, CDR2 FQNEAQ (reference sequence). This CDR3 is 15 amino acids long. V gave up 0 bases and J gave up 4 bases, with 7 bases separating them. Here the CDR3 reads CASSLAMGGANVLTF. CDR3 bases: TGTGCCAGCAGCTTAGCAATGGGAGGGGCCAACGTCCTGACTTTC.

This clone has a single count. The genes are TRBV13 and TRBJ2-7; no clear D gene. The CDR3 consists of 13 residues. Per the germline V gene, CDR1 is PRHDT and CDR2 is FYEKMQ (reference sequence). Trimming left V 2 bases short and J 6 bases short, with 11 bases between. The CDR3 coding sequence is TGTGCCAGCAGCTTATACCCTCCCTCCGAGCAGTACTTC. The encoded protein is CASSLYPPSEQYF.

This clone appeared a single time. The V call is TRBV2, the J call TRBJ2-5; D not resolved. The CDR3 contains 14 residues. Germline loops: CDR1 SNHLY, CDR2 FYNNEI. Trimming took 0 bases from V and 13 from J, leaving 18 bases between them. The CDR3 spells CASSEALPQGMRYF. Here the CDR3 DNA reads TGTGCCAGCAGTGAAGCGCTTCCCCAAGGAATGAGGTACTTC.

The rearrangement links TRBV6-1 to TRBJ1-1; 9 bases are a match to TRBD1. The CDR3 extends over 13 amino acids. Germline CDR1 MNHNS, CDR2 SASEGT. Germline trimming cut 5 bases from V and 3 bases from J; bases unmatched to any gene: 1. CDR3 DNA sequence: TGTGCCAGCAGTAGACAGGGGGACACTGAAGCTTTCTTT. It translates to CASSRQGDTEAFF.

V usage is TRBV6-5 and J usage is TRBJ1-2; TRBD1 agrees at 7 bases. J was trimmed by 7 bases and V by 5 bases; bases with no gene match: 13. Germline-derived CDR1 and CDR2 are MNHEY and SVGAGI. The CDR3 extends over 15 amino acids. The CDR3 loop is CASSRDRDRGSGYTF. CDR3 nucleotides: TGTGCCAGCAGTCGAGACAGGGATAGGGGGTCTGGCTACACCTTC.

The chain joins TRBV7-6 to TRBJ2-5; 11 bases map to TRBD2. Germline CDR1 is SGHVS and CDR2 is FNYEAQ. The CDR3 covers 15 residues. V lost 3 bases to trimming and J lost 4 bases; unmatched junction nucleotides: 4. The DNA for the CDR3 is TGTGCCAGCAGCTTGGGGACTAGCGGTGGAGAGACCCAGTACTTC. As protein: CASSLGTSGGETQYF.

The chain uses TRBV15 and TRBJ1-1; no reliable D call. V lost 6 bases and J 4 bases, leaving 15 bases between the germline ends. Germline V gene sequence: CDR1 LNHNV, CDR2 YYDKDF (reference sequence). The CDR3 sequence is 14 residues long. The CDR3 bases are TGTGCCACCAGTTCCCCCGGGGAAGTCACTGAAGCTTTCTTT. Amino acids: CATSSPGEVTEAFF.

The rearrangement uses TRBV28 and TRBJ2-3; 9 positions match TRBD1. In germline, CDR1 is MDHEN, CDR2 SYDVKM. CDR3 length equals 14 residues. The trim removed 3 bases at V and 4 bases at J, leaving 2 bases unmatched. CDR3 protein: CASSFDRGADTQYF. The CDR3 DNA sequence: TGTGCCAGCAGTTTCGACAGGGGGGCAGATACGCAGTATTTT.

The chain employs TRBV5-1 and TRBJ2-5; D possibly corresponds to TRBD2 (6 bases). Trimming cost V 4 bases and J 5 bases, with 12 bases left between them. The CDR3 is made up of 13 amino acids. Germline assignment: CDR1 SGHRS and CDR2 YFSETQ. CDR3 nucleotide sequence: TGCGCCAGCAGCCCGGAGGGTCGGGAGACCCAGTACTTC. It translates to CASSPEGRETQYF.

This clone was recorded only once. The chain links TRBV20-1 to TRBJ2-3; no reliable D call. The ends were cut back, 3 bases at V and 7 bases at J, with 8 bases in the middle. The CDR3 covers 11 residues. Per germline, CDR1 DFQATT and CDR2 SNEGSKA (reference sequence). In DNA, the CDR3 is TGCAGTGCTAGTTTTACGAATACGCAGTATTTT. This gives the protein CSASFTNTQYF.

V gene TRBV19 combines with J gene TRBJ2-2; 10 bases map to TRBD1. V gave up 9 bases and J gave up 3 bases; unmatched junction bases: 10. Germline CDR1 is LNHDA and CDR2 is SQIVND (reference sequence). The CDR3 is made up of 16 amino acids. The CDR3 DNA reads TGTGCCAGCAACACCAAGACAGGGGGCTACACCGGGGAGCTGTTTTTT. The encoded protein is CASNTKTGGYTGELFF.

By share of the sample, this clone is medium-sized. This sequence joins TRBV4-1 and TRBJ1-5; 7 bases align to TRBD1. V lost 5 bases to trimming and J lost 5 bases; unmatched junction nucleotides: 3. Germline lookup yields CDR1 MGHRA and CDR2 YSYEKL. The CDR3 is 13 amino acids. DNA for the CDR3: TGCGCCAGCAGCTTCGACAGGGATCAGCCCCAGCATTTT. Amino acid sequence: CASSFDRDQPQHF.

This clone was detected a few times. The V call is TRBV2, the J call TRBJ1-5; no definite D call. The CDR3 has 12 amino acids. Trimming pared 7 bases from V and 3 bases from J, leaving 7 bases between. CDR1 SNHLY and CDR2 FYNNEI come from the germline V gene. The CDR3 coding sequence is TGTGCCAGCAAATTAGCCAATCAGCCCCAGCATTTT. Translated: CASKLANQPQHF.

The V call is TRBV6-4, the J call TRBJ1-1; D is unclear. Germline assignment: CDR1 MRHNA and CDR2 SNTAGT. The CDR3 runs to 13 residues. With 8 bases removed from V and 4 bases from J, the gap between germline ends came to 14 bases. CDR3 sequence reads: CASRYLESTEAFF. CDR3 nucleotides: TGTGCCAGCCGGTATCTCGAGAGCACTGAAGCTTTCTTT.

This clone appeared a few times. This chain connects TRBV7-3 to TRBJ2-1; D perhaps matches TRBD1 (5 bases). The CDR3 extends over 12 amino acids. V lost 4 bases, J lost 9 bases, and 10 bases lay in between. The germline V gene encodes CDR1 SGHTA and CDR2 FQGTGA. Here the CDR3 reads CASSSGAREQFF. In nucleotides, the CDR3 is TGTGCCAGCAGCTCTGGGGCACGTGAGCAGTTCTTC.

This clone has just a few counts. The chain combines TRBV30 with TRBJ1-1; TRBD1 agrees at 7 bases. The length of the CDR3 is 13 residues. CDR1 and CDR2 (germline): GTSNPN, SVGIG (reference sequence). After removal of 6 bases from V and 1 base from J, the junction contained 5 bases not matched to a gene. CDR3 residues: CACLRTGNTEAFF. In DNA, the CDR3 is TGTGCCTGCCTCCGGACAGGGAACACTGAAGCTTTCTTT.

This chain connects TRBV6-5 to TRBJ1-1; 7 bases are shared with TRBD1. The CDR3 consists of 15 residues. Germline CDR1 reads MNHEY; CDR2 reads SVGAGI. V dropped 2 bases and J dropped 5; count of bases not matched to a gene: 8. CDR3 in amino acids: CASSYEIGGRTEAFF. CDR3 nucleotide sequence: TGTGCCAGCAGTTACGAGATAGGGGGCAGAACTGAAGCTTTCTTT.

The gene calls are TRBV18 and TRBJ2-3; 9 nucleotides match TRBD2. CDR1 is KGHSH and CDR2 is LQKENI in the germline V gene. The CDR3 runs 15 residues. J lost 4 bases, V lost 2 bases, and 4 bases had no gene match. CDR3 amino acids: CASSPGSGSSDTQYF. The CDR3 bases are TGTGCCAGCTCACCAGGTAGCGGGAGCTCAGATACGCAGTATTTT.

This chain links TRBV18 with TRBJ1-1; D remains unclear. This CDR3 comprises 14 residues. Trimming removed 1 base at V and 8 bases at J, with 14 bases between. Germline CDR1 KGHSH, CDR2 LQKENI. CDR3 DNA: TGTGCCAGCTCACCACAGGACCATCCTGGGGAAGCTTTCTTT. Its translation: CASSPQDHPGEAFF.

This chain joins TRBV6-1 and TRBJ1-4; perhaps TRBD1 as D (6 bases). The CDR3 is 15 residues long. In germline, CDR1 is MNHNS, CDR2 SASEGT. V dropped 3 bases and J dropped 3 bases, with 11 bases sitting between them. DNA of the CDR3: TGTGCCAGCAGTGACGGGGGGGCCGCTAATGAAAAACTGTTTTTT. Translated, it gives CASSDGGAANEKLFF.